This TCR beta chain emerged from a study of cytomegalovirus exposure and HLA in healthy donors. The PCR used 60 Vbeta and 13 Jbeta primers. Only in-frame clones appear in the TCRdb table, and some are missing; sequencing was by immunoSEQ multiplex PCR. Here the sample table reports tens of thousands of clones. Regarding the study as a whole: TCR beta chains numbering more than 150 were designated cytomegalovirus-associated. A later analysis found most CMV-associated TCR beta chains apparently HLA-restricted. There was a cluster of highly shared sequence variants that was likely a sequencing artifact. Sequencing depth roughly uniform across donors was assumed in presence/absence analyses.

The CDR3 runs 16 residues. V lost 4 bases, J lost 5 bases, and 18 bases lay in between. Germline V gives CDR1 SGHRS, CDR2 YFSETQ. Remarks on this clone: Its antigen is not known.

The specimen sequenced was PBMCs. The clonotype originates from a man between 40 and 49 years old in good health and CMV-seronegative. The chain joins TRBV5-1 to TRBJ2-2; D may be TRBD1 (5 bases). The CDR3 DNA follows: TGCGCCAGCAGCCCCCTGGGGCAGGGTGATACCGGGGAGCTGTTTTTT. Amino acid sequence: CASSPLGQGDTGELFF.